This entry concerns a single TCR beta chain. Assay used: immunoSEQ multiplex PCR; TCRdb lists only in-frame clones, some missing. The repertoire holds 60,000 to 70,000 clones, with about nine tenths as singletons. This entry comes from a study of OX40 agonist ivuxolimab in advanced cancers. V lost 7 bases, J lost 2 bases, and 6 bases stayed unmatched. The germline gives CDR1 MNHNS, CDR2 SASEGT. The CDR3 consists of 14 residues. The chain joins TRBV6-1 to TRBJ2-3; 7 positions agree with TRBD1. Source: CD4+ or CD8+ T cells sorted from blood, taken in a trial of the OX40 agonist ivuxolimab. The clonotype originates from an adult with an advanced solid tumor such as melanoma, head and neck, liver or kidney cancer. CDR3 amino acids: CASIKGANTDTQYF. CDR3 bases: TGTGCCAGCATTAAGGGGGCCAACACAGATACGCAGTATTTT.